Listed below are T cell receptor beta chains from one sample, sequenced in a study of T cell repertoires in ileal Crohn's disease. The repertoire was sequenced with immunoSEQ multiplex PCR; TCRdb's copy has only in-frame clones and lacks some. Seen here are 1,700 or so clones, about nine tenths observed once, and the top ten hold under 4.5%. The sample was ileal tissue. These TCRs come from an adult with Crohn's disease. CDR3s include the opening cysteine and the closing phenylalanine or tryptophan. D genes are given only for firm matches. Some rows have no size entry. The others give once, few or many, or a class for an expanded clone.

CDR3 DNA	CDR3 protein	clone size	J gene	D gene	V gene
TGTGCCAGCAGCCAAGTCTCTCAAGCGGGGTCCCAAGAGACCCAGTACTTC	CASSQVSQAGSQETQYF	once	TRBJ2-5	TRBD2	TRBV4-2
TGCGCCAGCAGCTTGGACGTCAGGAACAATTCACCCCTCCACTTT	CASSLDVRNNSPLHF	NA	TRBJ1-6	NA	TRBV5-1
TGTGCCAGCAGCGTCGGGACACCTAACACCGGGGAGCTGTTTTTT	CASSVGTPNTGELFF	NA	TRBJ2-2	NA	TRBV9
TGTGCCAGCTCACCACCGGGGCTAGCGGGAGGAGCAGATACGCAGTATTTT	CASSPPGLAGGADTQYF	NA	TRBJ2-3	TRBD2	TRBV18
TGTGCCAGCACCAAAGTTACGACAGGCAATTATGGCTACACCTTC	CASTKVTTGNYGYTF	NA	TRBJ1-2	NA	TRBV5-4
TGTGCCAGCAGCGTAGGTCCTAGCGGGAGCGAGGAGACCCAGTACTTC	CASSVGPSGSEETQYF	once	TRBJ2-5	TRBD2	TRBV9
TGTGCCAGCAGCAAAGAGGAATCAGGAACTAAAAACATTCAGTACTTC	CASSKEESGTKNIQYF	NA	TRBJ2-4	NA	TRBV21-1
TGTGCCAGCAGCCCGTACCGGAGCTCTGGAAACACCATATATTTT	CASSPYRSSGNTIYF	few	TRBJ1-3	NA	TRBV14
TGTGCCAGCTCACCACCTTTTCGGAGCGGGAGGAGCTCCTACAATGAGCAGTTCTTC	CASSPPFRSGRSSYNEQFF	NA	TRBJ2-1	TRBD2	TRBV18
TGTGCTAGTGGTTTGGTACGCGGGAACCTGTACTTC	CASGLVRGNLYF	NA	TRBJ2-4	NA	TRBV12-5
TGTGCCAGCAGCTTAGCGCTTGCGAACACTGAAGCTTTCTTT	CASSLALANTEAFF	NA	TRBJ1-1	NA	TRBV7-2
TGTGCCAGTAGTAGACCCGGGACACGTAGCCAGCCCCAGCATTTT	CASSRPGTRSQPQHF	NA	TRBJ1-5	NA	TRBV19
TGTGCCAGTAGTATTGGGAGGACAGAACTAAATGAAAAACTGTTTTTT	CASSIGRTELNEKLFF	NA	TRBJ1-4	NA	TRBV19
TGCGCCAGCAGTGGAGTGGCTGGAACAGATACGCAGTATTTT	CASSGVAGTDTQYF	NA	TRBJ2-3	NA	TRBV10-1
TGTGCCAGCAGCGGGTCAGGGGGTTACAATGAGCAGTTCTTC	CASSGSGGYNEQFF	NA	TRBJ2-1	TRBD1	TRBV9
TGCGCCAGCAGCCCCATCGGGAGGGAAGGAGAAAAACTGTTTTTT	CASSPIGREGEKLFF	once	TRBJ1-4	NA	TRBV4-3
TGTGCCAGCAGCCCCACCGGGACAGGGAATGAAAAACTGTTTTTT	CASSPTGTGNEKLFF	NA	TRBJ1-4	TRBD1	TRBV5-8
TGTGCCTGGAGTGTACTCTGGGGGGGGAGCGCTGAAGCTTTCTTT	CAWSVLWGGSAEAFF	NA	TRBJ1-1	NA	TRBV30
TGTGCCAGCAGTTTACTAGCGGGAGAATCCGACGAGCAGTACTTC	CASSLLAGESDEQYF	NA	TRBJ2-7	TRBD2	TRBV7-9
TGTGCCAGTACGAGGGGGCTGACTGAAGCTTTCTTT	CASTRGLTEAFF	NA	TRBJ1-1	TRBD1	TRBV19
TGTGCCAGCAGCTTCCCCGGACTCAGCCGGGGCTACACCTTC	CASSFPGLSRGYTF	NA	TRBJ1-2	NA	TRBV7-2
TGCGCCAGCAGCCAAGATTGGGCCAACTCACCCTATGGCTACACCTTC	CASSQDWANSPYGYTF	NA	TRBJ1-2	NA	TRBV4-3
TGTGCTAGTGGTTTGGTAGAGCGGGGGAATCAGCCCCAGCATTTT	CASGLVERGNQPQHF	NA	TRBJ1-5	NA	TRBV12-5
TGTGCCAGCAGCTTAGAGCGGACAACTAGCACAGATACGCAGTATTTT	CASSLERTTSTDTQYF	NA	TRBJ2-3	NA	TRBV13
TGTGCCAGCAGTGAATGGGGGGGGGCAATGGCTTTCTTT	CASSEWGGAMAFF	few	TRBJ1-1	NA	TRBV25-1